This is a list of T cell receptor beta chains from one sample in a study of technical replicates of blood from a handful of donors. The protocol was immunoSEQ multiplex PCR, while the TCRdb copy is restricted to in-frame clones and leaves out a portion. The repertoire holds some 70,000 clones, roughly nine tenths seen once, with around 0.38% in the top ten. Material: T cells isolated from PBMCs. These receptors all come from a human donor in good health. CDR3s include the opening cysteine and the closing phenylalanine or tryptophan. Fields, in order: J gene, CDR3 length, V gene, D gene, clone size, CDR3 DNA, CDR3 protein. A D gene is named only where the DNA matches it firmly. The size entry is marked missing in some rows and otherwise reads once, few, many or a size class.

j_gene: TRBJ1-1; len: 14; v_gene: TRBV7-2; d_gene: TRBD1; abundance: .; CDR3nt: TGTGCCAGCAGTCCGAACAGGGGGAACACTGAAGCTTTCTTT; CDR3aa: CASSPNRGNTEAFF
j_gene: TRBJ2-7; len: 14; v_gene: TRBV27; d_gene: TRBD2; abundance: .; CDR3nt: TGTGCCAGCAGTTTATTTCGGACTAGCGGGAGGGGGGACTTC; CDR3aa: CASSLFRTSGRGDF
j_gene: TRBJ2-2; len: 16; v_gene: TRBV11-2; d_gene: .; abundance: once; CDR3nt: TGTGCCAGCAGCTTGATCACGACAGCTAACACCGGGGAGCTGTTTTTT; CDR3aa: CASSLITTANTGELFF
j_gene: TRBJ2-5; len: 13; v_gene: TRBV2; d_gene: .; abundance: .; CDR3nt: TGTGCCAGCAGTGAACAGGCTGCAGTGGCCCAGTACTTC; CDR3aa: CASSEQAAVAQYF
j_gene: TRBJ2-7; len: 13; v_gene: TRBV29-1; d_gene: .; abundance: .; CDR3nt: TGCAGCGTTGAAGTCGCCCAGTCCTACGAGCAGTACTTC; CDR3aa: CSVEVAQSYEQYF
j_gene: TRBJ1-5; len: 14; v_gene: TRBV10-3; d_gene: TRBD1; abundance: .; CDR3nt: TGTGCCATCAGTGACTCGACAGGGTATGGGCCCCAGCATTTT; CDR3aa: CAISDSTGYGPQHF
j_gene: TRBJ2-2; len: 15; v_gene: TRBV6-1; d_gene: TRBD2; abundance: .; CDR3nt: TGTGCCAGCAGTGAACCCAGCGGGAGTTCCGGGGAGCTGTTTTTT; CDR3aa: CASSEPSGSSGELFF
j_gene: TRBJ2-3; len: 19; v_gene: TRBV14; d_gene: TRBD2; abundance: .; CDR3nt: TGTGCCAGCAGCGTCGGCGCGGGAGGGCCATTCGGGGTCACAGATACGCAGTATTTT; CDR3aa: CASSVGAGGPFGVTDTQYF
j_gene: TRBJ2-7; len: 14; v_gene: TRBV7-2; d_gene: TRBD2; abundance: .; CDR3nt: TGTGCCAGCAGGGCCACGGGGGGGGTCTACGAGCAGTACTTC; CDR3aa: CASRATGGVYEQYF
j_gene: TRBJ2-2; len: 14; v_gene: TRBV6-6; d_gene: .; abundance: .; CDR3nt: TGTGCCAGCAGTTACTGGGCCAACACCGGGGAGCTGTTTTTT; CDR3aa: CASSYWANTGELFF
j_gene: TRBJ2-1; len: 15; v_gene: TRBV7-8; d_gene: .; abundance: .; CDR3nt: TGTGCCAGCAGCTTAGCAGGCGCTAGAACGACTGAGCAGTTCTTC; CDR3aa: CASSLAGARTTEQFF
j_gene: TRBJ1-2; len: 15; v_gene: TRBV25-1; d_gene: TRBD1; abundance: .; CDR3nt: TGTGCCAGCAGTGAATACCGACAGGGCAACTATGGCTACACCTTC; CDR3aa: CASSEYRQGNYGYTF
j_gene: TRBJ2-5; len: 14; v_gene: TRBV11-1; d_gene: .; abundance: .; CDR3nt: TGTGCCAGCAGCTTAGACAGGGCCCCTGGGGACCAGTACTTC; CDR3aa: CASSLDRAPGDQYF
j_gene: TRBJ1-2; len: 13; v_gene: TRBV27; d_gene: TRBD1; abundance: .; CDR3nt: TGTGCCAGCAGTCCAGGACAGGGCTGGGGCTACACCTTC; CDR3aa: CASSPGQGWGYTF
j_gene: TRBJ1-3; len: 15; v_gene: TRBV6-5; d_gene: .; abundance: .; CDR3nt: TGTGCCAGCAGTTACGAGGGTCCCTCTGGAAACACCATATATTTT; CDR3aa: CASSYEGPSGNTIYF
j_gene: TRBJ1-2; len: 14; v_gene: TRBV6-5; d_gene: .; abundance: .; CDR3nt: TGTGCCAGCAGTTACTCGGCCACCTCAAATGGCTACACCTTC; CDR3aa: CASSYSATSNGYTF
j_gene: TRBJ1-2; len: 17; v_gene: TRBV10-3; d_gene: .; abundance: .; CDR3nt: TGTGCCATCAGTGAGTATGCCAGGGGACCGACTAACTATGGCTACACCTTC; CDR3aa: CAISEYARGPTNYGYTF
j_gene: TRBJ1-2; len: 15; v_gene: TRBV18; d_gene: .; abundance: .; CDR3nt: TGTGCCAGCTCACCAGGCGGGGGCCCCCTGGATGGCTACACCTTC; CDR3aa: CASSPGGGPLDGYTF
j_gene: TRBJ1-1; len: 13; v_gene: TRBV7-2; d_gene: .; abundance: .; CDR3nt: TGTGCCAGCAGCGCTTTAGGCGGGTCTGAAGCTTTCTTT; CDR3aa: CASSALGGSEAFF
j_gene: TRBJ2-3; len: 15; v_gene: TRBV19; d_gene: .; abundance: .; CDR3nt: TGTGCCAGTAGTATAGGCTGGGCTAGCACAGATACGCAGTATTTT; CDR3aa: CASSIGWASTDTQYF
j_gene: TRBJ2-1; len: 13; v_gene: TRBV5-6; d_gene: .; abundance: .; CDR3nt: TGTGCCAGCAGCTTTGAGAACTCCAATGAGCAGTTCTTC; CDR3aa: CASSFENSNEQFF
j_gene: TRBJ1-2; len: 14; v_gene: TRBV27; d_gene: TRBD1; abundance: .; CDR3nt: TGTGCCAGCAGTTTGGTCCGGGACAGCTATGGCTACACCTTC; CDR3aa: CASSLVRDSYGYTF
j_gene: TRBJ1-4; len: 14; v_gene: TRBV6-5; d_gene: .; abundance: .; CDR3nt: TGTGCCAGCAGTCCCCAGTTGGCCCTTGAAAAACTGTTTTTT; CDR3aa: CASSPQLALEKLFF
j_gene: TRBJ1-5; len: 17; v_gene: TRBV27; d_gene: .; abundance: .; CDR3nt: TGTGCCAGCAGCGTATTTGGCACCGGACAGCTCAATCAGCCCCAGCATTTT; CDR3aa: CASSVFGTGQLNQPQHF
j_gene: TRBJ2-7; len: 13; v_gene: TRBV4-1; d_gene: .; abundance: .; CDR3nt: TGCGCCAGCAGCCAAGATGGGAGGTACGAGCAGTACTTC; CDR3aa: CASSQDGRYEQYF
j_gene: TRBJ2-1; len: 13; v_gene: TRBV28; d_gene: TRBD2; abundance: .; CDR3nt: TGTTCGATAGCGGGAGGGCCGTGGAATGAGCAGTTCTTC; CDR3aa: CSIAGGPWNEQFF
j_gene: TRBJ1-4; len: 13; v_gene: TRBV6-1; d_gene: TRBD1; abundance: .; CDR3nt: TGTGCCATCCTCGGACAGGGAAGTGAAAAACTGTTTTTT; CDR3aa: CAILGQGSEKLFF
j_gene: TRBJ2-3; len: 11; v_gene: TRBV13; d_gene: .; abundance: .; CDR3nt: TGTGCCAGCAGCTCCAGCGGAGCGCAGTATTTT; CDR3aa: CASSSSGAQYF
j_gene: TRBJ1-2; len: 14; v_gene: TRBV4-1; d_gene: TRBD1; abundance: .; CDR3nt: TGCGCCAGCAGCCAGCGGGACAGGGCCGGTGGCTACACCTTC; CDR3aa: CASSQRDRAGGYTF
j_gene: TRBJ1-1; len: 15; v_gene: TRBV7-2; d_gene: .; abundance: .; CDR3nt: TGTGCCAGCAGCTTAACATACATAGCGAACACTGAAGCTTTCTTT; CDR3aa: CASSLTYIANTEAFF
j_gene: TRBJ2-2; len: 17; v_gene: TRBV2; d_gene: .; abundance: .; CDR3nt: TGTGCCAGCAGTGACCTTAGGGTAGCGGAGAACACCGGGGAGCTGTTTTTT; CDR3aa: CASSDLRVAENTGELFF
j_gene: TRBJ2-3; len: 14; v_gene: TRBV10-3; d_gene: .; abundance: .; CDR3nt: TGTGCCATCAGTGCCGGGAGTTTCACAGATACGCAGTATTTT; CDR3aa: CAISAGSFTDTQYF
j_gene: TRBJ2-5; len: 13; v_gene: TRBV29-1; d_gene: .; abundance: .; CDR3nt: TGCAGCGGGAGCCTTGGGTACCAAGAGACCCAGTACTTC; CDR3aa: CSGSLGYQETQYF
j_gene: TRBJ1-4; len: 14; v_gene: TRBV19; d_gene: TRBD1; abundance: .; CDR3nt: TGTGCCACTGAAACAGGGGACGCTAATGAAAAACTGTTTTTT; CDR3aa: CATETGDANEKLFF
j_gene: TRBJ2-1; len: 15; v_gene: TRBV7-9; d_gene: .; abundance: .; CDR3nt: TGTGCCAGCAGCTTGAGTCCAAGCTCCTACAATGAGCAGTTCTTC; CDR3aa: CASSLSPSSYNEQFF
j_gene: TRBJ2-5; len: 15; v_gene: TRBV27; d_gene: .; abundance: .; CDR3nt: TGTGCCAGCAGTTTATCGTTGGCCTTAAAAGAGACCCAGTACTTC; CDR3aa: CASSLSLALKETQYF
j_gene: TRBJ2-1; len: 11; v_gene: TRBV2; d_gene: .; abundance: .; CDR3nt: TGTGCCAGCAGTGAAGTAAATGAGCAGTTCTTC; CDR3aa: CASSEVNEQFF
j_gene: TRBJ2-5; len: 15; v_gene: TRBV18; d_gene: .; abundance: .; CDR3nt: TGTGCCAGCTCGCGGGTCCCTGGGACTCAAGAGACCCAGTACTTC; CDR3aa: CASSRVPGTQETQYF
j_gene: TRBJ1-3; len: 13; v_gene: TRBV9; d_gene: .; abundance: .; CDR3nt: TGTGCCAGCAGCTCCTACTCTGGAAACACCATATATTTT; CDR3aa: CASSSYSGNTIYF
j_gene: TRBJ1-2; len: 14; v_gene: TRBV14; d_gene: .; abundance: few; CDR3nt: TGTGCCAGCAGCCAAGAAAACAGGGCCTATGGCTACACCTTC; CDR3aa: CASSQENRAYGYTF
j_gene: TRBJ2-1; len: 14; v_gene: TRBV11-3; d_gene: TRBD2; abundance: .; CDR3nt: TGTGCCAGCAGCTTCGGCGGGAGGTGGAATGAGCAGTTCTTC; CDR3aa: CASSFGGRWNEQFF
j_gene: TRBJ2-3; len: 14; v_gene: TRBV6-5; d_gene: .; abundance: .; CDR3nt: TGTGCCAGCAGTGCCACAGGCCCTATTGGTACGCAGTATTTT; CDR3aa: CASSATGPIGTQYF
j_gene: TRBJ1-2; len: 12; v_gene: TRBV11-2; d_gene: .; abundance: few; CDR3nt: TGTGCCAGCAGCTCCTGGGACTTCGAAGTCTGCTTC; CDR3aa: CASSSWDFEVCF
j_gene: TRBJ2-2; len: 14; v_gene: TRBV7-8; d_gene: .; abundance: .; CDR3nt: TGTGCCAGCAGCTTGTCGGTTCTGACCGGGGAGCTGTTTTTT; CDR3aa: CASSLSVLTGELFF
j_gene: TRBJ2-5; len: 13; v_gene: TRBV19; d_gene: TRBD1; abundance: .; CDR3nt: TGTGCCAGTAGAGGGACAGGGCGAGAGACCCAGTACTTC; CDR3aa: CASRGTGRETQYF